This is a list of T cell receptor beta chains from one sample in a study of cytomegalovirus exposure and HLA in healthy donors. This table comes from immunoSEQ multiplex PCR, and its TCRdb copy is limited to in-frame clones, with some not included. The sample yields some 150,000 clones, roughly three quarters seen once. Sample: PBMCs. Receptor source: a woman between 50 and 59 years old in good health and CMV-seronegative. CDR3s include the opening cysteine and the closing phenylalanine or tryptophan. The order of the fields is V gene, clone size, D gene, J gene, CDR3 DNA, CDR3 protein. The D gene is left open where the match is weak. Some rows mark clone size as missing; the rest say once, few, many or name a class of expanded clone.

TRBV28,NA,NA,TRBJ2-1,TGTGCCAGCAGTTTGCCGGGGTTGGTAATCAAGCAGTTCTTC,CASSLPGLVIKQFF
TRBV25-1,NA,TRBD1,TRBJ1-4,TGTGCCAGCAGCCACTCGGGACAGCTGAATGAAAAACTGTTTTTT,CASSHSGQLNEKLFF
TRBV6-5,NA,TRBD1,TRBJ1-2,TGTGCCAGCAGTCCCGGACAGGGCGTCAGCTATGGCTACACCTTC,CASSPGQGVSYGYTF
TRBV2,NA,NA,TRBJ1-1,TGTGCCAGCAGGCCGGGTCGGGACACTGAAGCTTTCTTT,CASRPGRDTEAFF
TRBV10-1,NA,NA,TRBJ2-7,TGCGCCAGCCCGCATATTGGGGGGGCGGCCTACGAGCAGTACTTC,CASPHIGGAAYEQYF
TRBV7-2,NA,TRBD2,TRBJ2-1,TGTGCCAGCAGCTTAGACGGGGGGGCCTACAATGAGCAGTTCTTC,CASSLDGGAYNEQFF
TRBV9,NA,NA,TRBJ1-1,TGTGCCAGCGGCAGGATGAACACTGAAGCTTTCTTT,CASGRMNTEAFF
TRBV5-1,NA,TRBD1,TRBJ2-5,TGCGCCAGCAGCCCCCAGACAGGGGGGCAAGAGACCCAGTACTTC,CASSPQTGGQETQYF
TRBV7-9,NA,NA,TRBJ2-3,TGTGCCAGCAGCCTCAGGGGTCTTAGCACAGATACGCAGTATTTT,CASSLRGLSTDTQYF
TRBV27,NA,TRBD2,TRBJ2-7,TGTGCCAGCATGGGCGGGAGCCTTGACGAGCAGTACTTC,CASMGGSLDEQYF
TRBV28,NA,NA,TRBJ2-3,TGTGCCAGCAGTCAAACAGATACGCAGTATTTT,CASSQTDTQYF
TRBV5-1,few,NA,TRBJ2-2,TGCGCCAGCAGCTTGTCGGCAGGGAGGTCCACCGGGGAGCTGTTTTTT,CASSLSAGRSTGELFF
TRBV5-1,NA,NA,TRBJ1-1,TGCGCCAGCAGACGCGACACGAACACTGAAGCTTTCTTT,CASRRDTNTEAFF
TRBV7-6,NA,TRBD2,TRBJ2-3,TGTGCCAGCAGCTTAGACGTGTCTAGCGGGGTTAAGGATACGCAGTATTTT,CASSLDVSSGVKDTQYF
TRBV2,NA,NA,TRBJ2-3,TGTGCCAGCAGGCCCAGTCCAGATACGCAGTATTTT,CASRPSPDTQYF
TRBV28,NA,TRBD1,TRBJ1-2,TGTGCCAGCAGAACGACAGGGAACTATGGCTACACCTTC,CASRTTGNYGYTF
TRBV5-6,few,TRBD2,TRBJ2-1,TGTGCCAGCAGCTTGTTCTTAGCGGGAGACAATGAGCAGTTCTTC,CASSLFLAGDNEQFF
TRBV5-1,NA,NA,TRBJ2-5,TGCGCCAGCAGCTTCAAAGGGGAAGAGACCCAGTACTTC,CASSFKGEETQYF
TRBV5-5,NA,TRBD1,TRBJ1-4,TGTGCCAGCAGCTTACAGGGGCTGGGTGAAAAACTGTTTTTT,CASSLQGLGEKLFF
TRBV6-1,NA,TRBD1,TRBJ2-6,TGTGCCAGCAGTGAAGGACAGGGAATCTCTGGGGCCAACGTCCTGACTTTC,CASSEGQGISGANVLTF
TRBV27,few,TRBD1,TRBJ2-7,TGTGCCACCCCGAGGCCGGGACAGGTTTACTTGGAGCAGTACTTC,CATPRPGQVYLEQYF
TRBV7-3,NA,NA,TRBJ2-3,TGTGCCAGCAGCTTGACAACGGTCACAGATACGCAGTATTTT,CASSLTTVTDTQYF
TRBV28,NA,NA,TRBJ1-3,TGTGCCAGCAGTTTCGGGGTCGTGAGCTCTGGAAACACCATATATTTT,CASSFGVVSSGNTIYF
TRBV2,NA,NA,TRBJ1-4,TGTGCCAGCAGTGTGACAGGCGCTAATGAAAAACTGTTTTTT,CASSVTGANEKLFF
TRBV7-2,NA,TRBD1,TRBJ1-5,TGTGCCAGCAGCCCAGGACAGGGGGAGGTCAATCAGCCCCAGCATTTT,CASSPGQGEVNQPQHF
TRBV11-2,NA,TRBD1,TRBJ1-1,TGTGCCAGCAGCTTAGTTGACAGGGGGACTGAAGCTTTCTTT,CASSLVDRGTEAFF
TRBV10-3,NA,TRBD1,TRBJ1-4,TGTGCCATCAGTGACCAGGGGGCGACTAATGAAAAACTGTTTTTT,CAISDQGATNEKLFF
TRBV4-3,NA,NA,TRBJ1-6,TGCGCCAGCAGCCAAGCTGGCAGGGCGGATTCACCCCTCCACTTT,CASSQAGRADSPLHF
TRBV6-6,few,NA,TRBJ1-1,TGTGCCAGCAATAGGGCCCGACAGCTTATGAACACTGAAGCTTTCTTT,CASNRARQLMNTEAFF
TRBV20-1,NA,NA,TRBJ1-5,TGCAGTGCTAGGGCTCCGGGGGCCCAGCATTTT,CSARAPGAQHF
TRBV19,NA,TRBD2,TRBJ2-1,TGTGCCAGTAGTATGGGTGTAGGGACTAGTTACAATGAGCAGTTCTTC,CASSMGVGTSYNEQFF
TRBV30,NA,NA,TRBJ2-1,TGTGCCTCCTGGACGGGGGAGCAGTTCTTC,CASWTGEQFF
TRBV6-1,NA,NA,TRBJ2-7,TGTGCCAGCAGTGCATTAAGTCAGGGGCTTACCTACGAGCAGTACTTC,CASSALSQGLTYEQYF
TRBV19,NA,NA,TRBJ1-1,TGTGCCAGTAGTATCCGGACAGTTTCTCTAACGAACACTGAAGCTTTCTTT,CASSIRTVSLTNTEAFF
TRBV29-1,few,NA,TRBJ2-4,TGCAGCATCCCAACAGGGCTAAAAAACATTCAGTACTTC,CSIPTGLKNIQYF
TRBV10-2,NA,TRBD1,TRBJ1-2,TGCGCCAGCACCCCCGGGACAGGGCTATCCTATGGCTACACCTTC,CASTPGTGLSYGYTF
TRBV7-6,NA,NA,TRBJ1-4,TGTGCCAGCAGCCACATTAGGGGGGGCCAGGTTGAAAAACTGTTTTTT,CASSHIRGGQVEKLFF
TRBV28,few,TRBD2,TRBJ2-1,TGTGCCAGCAGTTATTCTAGCGGGCCGTGGAGCTCCTACAATGAGCAGTTCTTC,CASSYSSGPWSSYNEQFF
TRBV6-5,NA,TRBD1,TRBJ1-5,TGTGCCAGCAGTTACTCGTGGGACAGGGGGAATCAGCCCCAGCATTTT,CASSYSWDRGNQPQHF
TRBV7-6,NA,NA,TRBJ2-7,TGTGCCAGCAGCTCCACGGACAGCCCCTATTACGAGCAGTACTTC,CASSSTDSPYYEQYF
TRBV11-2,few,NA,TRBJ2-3,TGTGCCAGCAGCTTAGGGTCCGGGGCAGATACGCAGTATTTT,CASSLGSGADTQYF
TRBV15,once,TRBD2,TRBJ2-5,TGTGCCACCAGCAGAGAGACTAGCGGGGGAAAGACCCAGTACTTC,CATSRETSGGKTQYF
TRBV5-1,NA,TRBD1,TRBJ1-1,TGCGCCAGCAGCTTGGACAGGGGCGACACTGAAGCTTTCTTT,CASSLDRGDTEAFF
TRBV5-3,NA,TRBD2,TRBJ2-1,TGTGCCAGAAGCTTGAACCGCAGGGAGGGTGAGCAGTTCTTC,CARSLNRREGEQFF
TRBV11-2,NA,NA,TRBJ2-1,TGTGCCAGCAGCTTAGGGGGCCCTAGTAAAGATGAGCAGTTCTTC,CASSLGGPSKDEQFF
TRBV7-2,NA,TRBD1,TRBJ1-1,TGTGCCAGCAGCCGATTACAGGGGGTGTCTGGTGAAGCTTTCTTT,CASSRLQGVSGEAFF
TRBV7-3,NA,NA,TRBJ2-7,TGTGCCAGCAGTCGTGGACTATCCGAGGAGCAGTACTTC,CASSRGLSEEQYF
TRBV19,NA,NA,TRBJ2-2,TGTGCCAGTAGAAGAGGAGGTAGCACCGGGGAGCTGTTTTTT,CASRRGGSTGELFF
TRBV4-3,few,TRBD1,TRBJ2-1,TGCGCCAGCAGCCCAGCGGACAGGGCAGTCTACAATGAGCAGTTCTTC,CASSPADRAVYNEQFF
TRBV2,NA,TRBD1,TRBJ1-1,TGTGCCAGTTTGGGACAGGGCCGCACTGAAGCTTTCTTT,CASLGQGRTEAFF
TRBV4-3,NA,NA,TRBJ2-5,TGCGCCAGCAGCCAAGATGTAAACAGGCAAGAGACCCAGTACTTC,CASSQDVNRQETQYF
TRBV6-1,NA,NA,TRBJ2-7,TGTGCCAGCAGTTCTTCTGAGGGAAGCTCCTACGAGCAGTACTTC,CASSSSEGSSYEQYF
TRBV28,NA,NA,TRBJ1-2,TGTGCCAGCAGTCCGCAGGGGATAGGCTACACCTTC,CASSPQGIGYTF
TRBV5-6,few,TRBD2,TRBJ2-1,TGTGCCAGCAGCTTGGTGGTAGCGGGAGGCAATGAGCAGTTCTTC,CASSLVVAGGNEQFF
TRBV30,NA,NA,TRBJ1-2,TGTGCACGTACGGCCGGAGGAGGGGACTATGGCTACACCTTC,CARTAGGGDYGYTF
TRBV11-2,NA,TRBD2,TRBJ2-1,TGTGCCAGCAGCTCCGGGACTAGAAATATTGGTGAGCAGTTCTTC,CASSSGTRNIGEQFF
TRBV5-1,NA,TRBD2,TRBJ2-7,TGCGCCAGCAGCTTTACTAGCGGGGGTTACGAGCAGTACTTC,CASSFTSGGYEQYF